What follows is one T cell receptor beta chain and its context. The sample is drawn from a study of blood T cell repertoires in COVID-19. Study-wide context: The United States, Italy and Spain were the sources of the acute and convalescent COVID-19 samples.

Clones were read by immunoSEQ multiplex PCR, and TCRdb kept only the in-frame ones, dropping some. This sample has about 180,000 clones, with about 87% found just once. Looked up from germline, CDR1 is MDHEN and CDR2 is SYDVKM. This CDR3 has 15 residues. Trimming cost V 5 bases and J 4 bases, with 14 bases left between them. Sequenced: peripheral blood. This rearrangement joins TRBV28 to TRBJ1-4, with D uncertain. This TCR came from a woman in her 70s with COVID-19, enrolled during active disease. CDR3 coding DNA: TGTGCCAGCAGTCCTCCTCCGGAGGTTAATGAAAAACTGTTTTTT. This translates into CASSPPPEVNEKLFF. The whole variable domain, remainder taken from reference TRBV28 and TRBJ1-4, is DVKVTQSSRYLVKRTGEKVFLECVQDMDHENMFWYRQDPGLGLRLIYFSYDVKMKEKGDIPEGYSVSREKKERFSLILESASTNQTSMYLCASSPPPEVNEKLFFGSGTQLSVL.